A single sample gave rise to the 2 T cell receptor beta chains below, sequenced in a study of control samples from healthy donors and cancer patients. Method: immunoSEQ multiplex PCR; TCRdb's copy keeps in-frame clones and lacks some. The data contain 57,000 or so clones, around 94% of them seen just once; the ten biggest clones take up 3.5% to 4%. The specimen sequenced was blood. These receptors all stem from a man aged 25 to 45 in good health.

This clone occurred once. CDR3: CASSDRVGSNTEAFF. In DNA, the CDR3 is TGCGCCAGTTCGGACAGGGTCGGATCGAACACTGAAGCTTTCTTT. V and J are TRBV5-1 and TRBJ1-1, with 8 bases fitting TRBD1. Germline values: CDR1 SGHRS, CDR2 YFSETQ. The CDR3 consists of 15 residues. Unmatched junction bases numbered 10, after V lost 8 bases and J lost 1 base.

The V call is TRBV24-1, the J call TRBJ1-2; D gene unclear. The germline V gene has CDR1 KGHDR and CDR2 SFDVKD. This CDR3 comprises 14 residues. Trimming stripped 3 bases from V and 2 bases from J, with 9 bases between. In DNA form, the CDR3 reads TGTGCCACCAGTGATGTTGGCAGAAACTATGGCTACACCTTC. It codes for CATSDVGRNYGYTF.